The table lists the clone carrying this T cell receptor (beta chain) with many counts. The data were obtained in a study of blood T cells in healthy people across ages. Study in general: Capture via template switching afforded approximately one barcoded beta molecule per two T cells.

Per germline, CDR1 LGHNA and CDR2 YNFKEQ. Trimming cost V 1 base and J 7 bases; bases outside gene matches: 5. The CDR3 has 15 residues. Sample-barcoded 5' priming and a J-beta primer mix drove a second PCR of about 6 to 12 cycles. A single record per CDR3 protein comes from TCRdb applying MiXCR to the 5' RACE reads. Found here are more than 800,000 distinct CDR3 sequences, 25% to 35% of them singletons; the top ten hold 17%. This sequence originates from a woman older than 75 in good health. The sequencing input was blood. V and J are TRBV4-2 and TRBJ2-1, with 9 bases aligning to TRBD1. CDR3 in amino acids: CASSQVSGTGNEQFF. CDR3 nucleotides: TGTGCCAGCAGCCAAGTATCAGGGACAGGGAATGAGCAGTTCTTC.